This TCR beta chain emerged from a study of T-cell reconstitution after alpha-beta-depleted transplantation in children (dated by TCRdb to about 2016). Background on the whole study: The study quantitatively tracked T-cell immune reconstitution after TCRalphabeta/CD19-depleted allogeneic hematopoietic cell transplantation in children using TCR repertoire profiling. The full study reports these points: The frequencies of hyperexpanded clones fell over the following months, and after one year, T-cell counts and TCRbeta diversity were mostly attributed to newly produced T cells. The high TCRbeta diversity at day 60 in some patients was ascribed to recipient T cells and intrathymic progenitors that had survived conditioning. The apparently early recovery of alphabetaT-cell counts about two months after transplant reportedly depended on only several hundred rapidly expanded clones that came from non-depleted graft cells.

In this sample, this clonotype turned up many times. Its binding antigen is unknown. No base qualities exist here, and no much larger clone lies one base off it. The library was prepared using PCR. Sequenced on an Illumina HiSeq 2500. TCR libraries were prepared with molecular barcoding, using unique molecular identifiers to normalize TCRbeta repertoire quantification. The raw public reads went through TCRdb reprocessing: fastp at Q25, MiXCR clone calling, in-frame beta chains kept. Rows merge per CDR3 protein into single entries with the most common DNA and genes. A total of about 20,000 distinct CDR3 sequences appear in this sample, under 15% of them only once. Clones ranked in the top ten supply 35% to 45% of the sample. The CDR3 covers 12 residues, taking in both the cysteine and the phenylalanine. The read is trimmed to its CDR3 DNA, 36 bases read in frame from base 1. CDR1 and CDR2 (SGHTA, FQGNSA) derive from the germline V gene. Trimming removed 4 bases from V and 5 bases from J, leaving 6 bases between the germline ends.

This sample's time point label indicates: day 60 (about 2 months) after transplantation. Per the publication, the treatment or condition label means: allogeneic hematopoietic cell transplantation with graft depleted of TCRalphabeta T cells and CD19 B cells. The transplant recipients were children given TCRalphabeta/CD19-depleted allogeneic hematopoietic cell grafts. The chain links TRBV7-2 with TRBJ2-4; no D gene is confidently identified. The source of this sequence is a female patient aged 2-15 years who had a stem cell transplant for congenital amegakaryocytic thrombocytopenia, so the T cells may come from the graft donor. The sequences come from PBMCs, mostly from graft donor cells, collected 60 days after TCRalphabeta/CD19-depleted stem cell transplant. The CDR3 region reads CASSSIQNIQYF. The DNA sequence is as follows: TGTGCCAGCAGCTCGATCCAAAACATTCAGTACTTC.